This T cell receptor beta chain came from a study of T cells in Graves' hyperthyroidism and ophthalmopathy. The diagnostic basis comprised clinical symptoms, serum thyroxine and TRAb, thyroid ultrasound and orbital computed tomography. Extraction of PBMCs used roughly 9.3 ml of fresh peripheral blood. Germline trimming cut 3 bases from V and 8 bases from J; bases unmatched to any gene: 7. CDR1 is MDHEN, CDR2 SYDVKM, per germline. The CDR3 sequence is 15 residues long. Using RNA transcripts as the source, TCR beta CDR3 regions were amplified. The TCR CDR3 first-round RT-PCR relied on the HTBI primer set. One entry per CDR3 protein results from TCRdb running MiXCR on the multiplex PCR reads. This sample has around 540,000 distinct CDR3 sequences, with about 16% found just once.

Sequenced sample: blood. The receptor comes from a woman aged 25 to 45 with Graves' ophthalmopathy. This sequence joins TRBV28 and TRBJ1-4, with TRBD1 identical over 9 bases. CDR3 bases: TGTGCCAGCAGTTTGGGGGGACAGGGCGGGGAAAAACTGTTTTTT. Its translation is CASSLGGQGGEKLFF.